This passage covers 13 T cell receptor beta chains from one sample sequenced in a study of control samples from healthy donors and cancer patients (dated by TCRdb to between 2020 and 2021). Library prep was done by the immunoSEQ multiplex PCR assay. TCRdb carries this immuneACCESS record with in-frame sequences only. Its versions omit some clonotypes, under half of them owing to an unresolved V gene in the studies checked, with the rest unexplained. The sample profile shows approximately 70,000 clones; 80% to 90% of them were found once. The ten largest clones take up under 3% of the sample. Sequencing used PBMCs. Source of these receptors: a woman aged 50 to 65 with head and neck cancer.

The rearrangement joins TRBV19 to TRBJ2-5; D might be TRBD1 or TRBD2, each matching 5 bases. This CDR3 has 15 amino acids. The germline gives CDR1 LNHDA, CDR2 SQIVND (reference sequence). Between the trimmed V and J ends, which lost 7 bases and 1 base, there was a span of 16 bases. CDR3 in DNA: TGTGCCAGTAATCATCCGTCCGGGACCCAAGAGACCCAGTACTTC. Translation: CASNHPSGTQETQYF.

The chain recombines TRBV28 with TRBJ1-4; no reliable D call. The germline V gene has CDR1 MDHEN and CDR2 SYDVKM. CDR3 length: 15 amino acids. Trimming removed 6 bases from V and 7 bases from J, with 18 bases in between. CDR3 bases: TGTGCCAGCAGAGAGAGCGGGTCCGCGCGTGAAAAACTGTTTTTT. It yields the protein CASRESGSAREKLFF.

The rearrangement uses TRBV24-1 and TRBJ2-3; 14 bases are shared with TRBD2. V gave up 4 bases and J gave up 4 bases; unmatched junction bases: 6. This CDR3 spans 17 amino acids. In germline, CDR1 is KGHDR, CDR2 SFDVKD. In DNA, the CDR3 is TGTGCCACCAGTGACCGCGGACTAGCGGGGGGACCAGATACGCAGTATTTT. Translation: CATSDRGLAGGPDTQYF.

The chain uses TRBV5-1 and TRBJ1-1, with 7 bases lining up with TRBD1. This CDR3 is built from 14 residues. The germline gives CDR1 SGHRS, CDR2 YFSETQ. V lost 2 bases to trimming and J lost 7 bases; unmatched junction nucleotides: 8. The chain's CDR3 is CASSLLQGLNEAFF. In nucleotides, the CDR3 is TGCGCCAGCAGCTTATTACAGGGGCTGAATGAAGCTTTCTTT.

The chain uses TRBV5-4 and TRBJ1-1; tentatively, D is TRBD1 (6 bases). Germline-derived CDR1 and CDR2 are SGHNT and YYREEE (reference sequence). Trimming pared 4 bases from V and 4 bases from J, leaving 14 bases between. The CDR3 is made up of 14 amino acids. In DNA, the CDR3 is TGTGCCAGCAGCCTCAAGGCAGGGGCCACTGAAGCTTTCTTT. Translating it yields CASSLKAGATEAFF.

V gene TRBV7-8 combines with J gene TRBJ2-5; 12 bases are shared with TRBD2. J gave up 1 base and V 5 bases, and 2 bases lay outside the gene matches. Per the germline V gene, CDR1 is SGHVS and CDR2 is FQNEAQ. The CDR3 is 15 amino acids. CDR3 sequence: CASSQGLAGQETQYF. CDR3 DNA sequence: TGTGCCAGCAGCCAGGGACTAGCGGGCCAAGAGACCCAGTACTTC.

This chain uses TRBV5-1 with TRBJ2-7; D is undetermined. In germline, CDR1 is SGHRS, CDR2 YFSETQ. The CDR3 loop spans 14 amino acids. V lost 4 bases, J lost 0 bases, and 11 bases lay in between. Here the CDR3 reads CASSLDPSSYEQYF. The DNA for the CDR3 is TGCGCCAGCAGCCTCGACCCCAGCTCCTACGAGCAGTACTTC.

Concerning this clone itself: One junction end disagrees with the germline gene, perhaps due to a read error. The CDR3 region is CASNQGGRDTEAFF. Written as DNA, the CDR3 is TGTGCCAGCAACCAAGGGGGTAGGGACACTGAAGCTTTCTTT. The V call is TRBV3-1 (or the pseudogene TRBV3-2), the J call TRBJ1-1; tentatively, D is TRBD1 (6 bases). Germline lookup yields CDR1 LGHDT and CDR2 YNNKEL (reference sequence). The CDR3 runs 14 residues.

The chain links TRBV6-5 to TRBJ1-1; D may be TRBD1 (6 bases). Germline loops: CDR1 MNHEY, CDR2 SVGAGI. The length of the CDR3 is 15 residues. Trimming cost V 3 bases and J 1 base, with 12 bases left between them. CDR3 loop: CASSYSLGGNTEAFF. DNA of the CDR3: TGTGCCAGCAGTTATTCCCTAGGGGGGAACACTGAAGCTTTCTTT.

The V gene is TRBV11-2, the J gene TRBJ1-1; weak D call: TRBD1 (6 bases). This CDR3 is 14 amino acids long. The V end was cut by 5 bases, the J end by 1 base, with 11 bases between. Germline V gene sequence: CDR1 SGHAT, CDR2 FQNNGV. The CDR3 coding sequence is TGTGCCAGCAGCAAGCCGACAGGGAACACTGAAGCTTTCTTT. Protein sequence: CASSKPTGNTEAFF.

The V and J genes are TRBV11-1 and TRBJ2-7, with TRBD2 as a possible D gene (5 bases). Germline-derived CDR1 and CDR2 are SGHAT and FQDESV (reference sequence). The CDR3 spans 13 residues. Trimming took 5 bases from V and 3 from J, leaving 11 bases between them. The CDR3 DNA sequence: TGTGCCAGCAGCGACCATGGGAGCTACGAGCAGTACTTC. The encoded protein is CASSDHGSYEQYF.

The CDR3: CASSLRGSSPLHF. DNA for the CDR3: TGTGCCAGCAGCTTACGTGGCAGTTCACCCCTCCACTTT. This sequence joins TRBV5-6 and TRBJ1-6, with no clear D. Germline loops: CDR1 SGHDT, CDR2 YYEEEE. Trimming shortened V by 2 bases and J by 9 bases, and 9 bases separated the two germline ends. The CDR3 has 13 residues.

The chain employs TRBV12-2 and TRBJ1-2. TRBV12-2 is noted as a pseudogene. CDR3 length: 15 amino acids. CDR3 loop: CASRLAQWESYGYTF. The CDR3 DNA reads TGTGCAAGTCGCTTAGCCCAGTGGGAGAGCTATGGCTACACCTTC.